This is a list of T cell receptor beta chains from one sample in a study of T cell responses to AZD1222 COVID-19 vaccine. Assay used: immunoSEQ multiplex PCR; TCRdb lists only in-frame clones, some missing. The top ten clones hold 7.5% of a sample with about 97,000 clones, roughly 90% of them seen once. The material sequenced was peripheral blood, taken on day 0 of AZD1222 vaccination. The origin of the receptors is an adult in good health. The CDR3 runs from the conserved cysteine through the conserved F or W. The D gene is left open where the match is weak. Clone size, where shown, is once, few, many, or a class for clones that have expanded.

v_gene	abundance	j_gene	d_gene	CDR3nt	CDR3aa
TRBV9	.	TRBJ1-1	.	TGTGCCAGCAGCGTAGGGGGGGCCCAACTGAACACTGAAGCTTTCTTT	CASSVGGAQLNTEAFF
TRBV28	.	TRBJ1-1	.	TGTGCCAGCAGTACGCCCAGACTGGAAGCTTTCTTT	CASSTPRLEAFF
TRBV12-3/TRBV12-4	.	TRBJ1-6	.	TGTGCCAGCAGTTTCGACTGGGATTCACCCCTCCACTTT	CASSFDWDSPLHF
TRBV28	.	TRBJ1-2	.	TGTGCCAGCAGTTTTACCGGGGCCCTCTATGGCTACACCTTC	CASSFTGALYGYTF
TRBV4-3	.	TRBJ2-1	TRBD2	TGCGCCAGCAGCCAAGCCCCCTCTGGGAGGGACAATGAGCAGTTCTTC	CASSQAPSGRDNEQFF
TRBV6-2/TRBV6-3	few	TRBJ2-3	TRBD2	TGTGCCAGCAGTTACCCTATAGGACTAGCGGGAGGCCCCACAGATACGCAGTATTTT	CASSYPIGLAGGPTDTQYF
TRBV5-5	.	TRBJ1-2	.	TGTGCCAGCAGCCCCCAGGCATCCGGGGGCGATGGCTACACCTTC	CASSPQASGGDGYTF
TRBV9	.	TRBJ1-5	.	TGTGCCAGCAGCGAGTCCCTTTCTAGCAATCAGCCCCAGCATTTT	CASSESLSSNQPQHF
TRBV9	.	TRBJ1-5	TRBD1	TGTGCCAGCAGTTTCGGACAGGGGGCAAATCAGCCCCAGCATTTT	CASSFGQGANQPQHF
TRBV29-1	once	TRBJ1-4	TRBD1	TGCAGCGTTGGAAACAGGGGATCACAAGAAAAACTGTTTTTT	CSVGNRGSQEKLFF
TRBV6-5	.	TRBJ2-3	TRBD2	TGTGCCAGCACTTCAATAGCGGGGGGCCTGGATACGCAGTATTTT	CASTSIAGGLDTQYF
TRBV7-9	.	TRBJ2-7	.	TGTGCCAGCAGCTTTTTTTCCGCGGGACCCTACGAGCAGTACTTC	CASSFFSAGPYEQYF
TRBV7-2	.	TRBJ2-4	TRBD2	TGTGCCAGCAGCTTAATTCTAGCGGGGGGAGGAAACATTCAGTACTTC	CASSLILAGGGNIQYF
TRBV20-1	once	TRBJ1-2	TRBD1	TGCAGTGCTAGTAAGGGGGGGGACAGAGGCTACACCTTC	CSASKGGDRGYTF
TRBV5-4	.	TRBJ2-2	.	TGTGCCAGCAGCCTACAAACCGGGGAGCTGTTTTTT	CASSLQTGELFF
TRBV5-1	.	TRBJ2-1	.	TGCGCCAGCAGCCCGGAAGGGACTTTCTACAATGAGCAGTTCTTC	CASSPEGTFYNEQFF
TRBV7-2	.	TRBJ2-7	.	TGTGCCAGCAGCTTAAACCCCGCCGGGACGGACTCCTACGAGCAGTACTTC	CASSLNPAGTDSYEQYF
TRBV27	.	TRBJ1-3	.	TGTGCCAGCTCACAAAAGATTGGAAACACCATATATTTT	CASSQKIGNTIYF
TRBV5-5	.	TRBJ1-5	.	TGTGCCAGCAGCGGCAGGGAGGGCAATCAGCCCCAGCATTTT	CASSGREGNQPQHF
TRBV7-2	.	TRBJ2-3	TRBD2	TGTGCCAGCAGCTTAGCGCTAGCGGGAGCGGCAGATACGCAGTATTTT	CASSLALAGAADTQYF
TRBV9	.	TRBJ2-1	.	TGTGCCAGCAGCGTAGCTCTGGCGGGTCAATACAATGAGCAGTTCTTC	CASSVALAGQYNEQFF
TRBV5-8	.	TRBJ2-6	.	TGTGCCAGCAGCTTGGAGTGGGGAGGAGCCTCTGGGGCCAACGTCCTGACTTTC	CASSLEWGGASGANVLTF
TRBV7-5	.	TRBJ1-1	.	TGTGTCAGAAGCTTAGTTTGGACTGAAGCTTTCTTT	CVRSLVWTEAFF
TRBV7-2	.	TRBJ2-5	.	TGTGCCAGCAGCTTCCAGGGACCTGGGGAGACCCAGTACTTC	CASSFQGPGETQYF
TRBV7-2	.	TRBJ2-7	TRBD1	TGTGCCAGCAGCTTACTACCGGGACAGGGTACCTACGAGCAGTACTTC	CASSLLPGQGTYEQYF
TRBV7-8	.	TRBJ1-1	TRBD1	TGTGCCAGCAGCTGGAACAGGGGAGAAACTGAAGCTTTCTTT	CASSWNRGETEAFF
TRBV24-1	.	TRBJ2-1	TRBD2	TGTGCCACCGCGCAGGGCGGTCTAGCGGGACGTAATGAGCAGTTCTTC	CATAQGGLAGRNEQFF
TRBV21-1	.	TRBJ1-2	.	TGTGCCAGCAACCTGAGAGGGACAGGGGTCGACTTTAACTATGGCTACACCTTC	CASNLRGTGVDFNYGYTF
TRBV10-3	.	TRBJ2-1	.	TGTGCCATCAGTGAGTCCTCCTTCTCCTACAATGAGCAGTTCTTC	CAISESSFSYNEQFF
TRBV4-1	medium-sized	TRBJ1-2	.	TGCGCCAGCAGCTATGAACCTAACTATGGCTACACCTTC	CASSYEPNYGYTF
TRBV6-5	.	TRBJ1-4	TRBD1	TGTGCCAGCAAGGGAGGGGGCACAGGTGAAAAACTGTTTTTT	CASKGGGTGEKLFF
TRBV27	.	TRBJ2-3	TRBD2	TGTGCCAGCAGTTTAGTTGGACTAGCGGGAGATTCTCGACTGAGAGGGACGCAGTATTTT	CASSLVGLAGDSRLRGTQYF
TRBV5-4	few	TRBJ2-2	TRBD2	TGTGCCAGCAGCTTGGACCTAGCGGGGAACACCGGGGAGCTGTTTTTT	CASSLDLAGNTGELFF
TRBV28	.	TRBJ1-5	.	TGTGCCAGCAGCGGAATACAGGGTTTTCAGCCCCAGCATTTT	CASSGIQGFQPQHF
TRBV30	.	TRBJ1-1	.	TGTGCCTGGAGTGAGGCTACAGTCCAAGCGGCTTTCTTT	CAWSEATVQAAFF
TRBV10-3	.	TRBJ1-1	.	TGTGCCATCAGTGAGTCGGCAGGGAGGAGCACTGAAGCTTTCTTT	CAISESAGRSTEAFF
TRBV4-2	once	TRBJ1-3	.	TGTGCCAGCAGCCAAGATTCCCCGGGGATCTCTGGAAACACCATATATTTT	CASSQDSPGISGNTIYF
TRBV19	.	TRBJ1-2	.	TGTGCCAGTAGTACAGGGGTGGATGGCTACACCTTC	CASSTGVDGYTF
TRBV5-1	.	TRBJ2-3	.	TGCGCCAGCAGTGCAGGGACCCCCTCCACGCAGTATTTT	CASSAGTPSTQYF
TRBV5-1	.	TRBJ1-3	.	TGCGCCAGTGGGACGGACTCTGGAAACACCATATATTTT	CASGTDSGNTIYF
TRBV9	.	TRBJ2-3	TRBD1	TGTGCCAGCAGCGCCCGACAGGGAGAAACAGATACGCAGTATTTT	CASSARQGETDTQYF
TRBV11-2	once	TRBJ2-4	TRBD1	TGTGCCAGCAGCTTAGGGACAGGGGTAGACATTCAGTACTTC	CASSLGTGVDIQYF
TRBV7-2	.	TRBJ1-2	TRBD1	TGTGCCAGCAGCCAACGGGACAGCCTCCCTGGCTACACCTTC	CASSQRDSLPGYTF
TRBV29-1	.	TRBJ2-1	.	TGCAGCGTTGTAGGGCGGGACGCCGGTCCTTACAATGAGCAGTTCTTC	CSVVGRDAGPYNEQFF
TRBV5-6	.	TRBJ1-1	.	TGTGCCAGCAGAGCGGGTAGCGCTGAAGCTTTCTTT	CASRAGSAEAFF
TRBV14	.	TRBJ2-7	.	TGTGCCAGCAGCGGCTCATCGGTAGGGCAGTACTTC	CASSGSSVGQYF
TRBV6-2/TRBV6-3	.	TRBJ2-5	.	TGTGCCAGCAGTTACTCGACACCCCCGGGGACCCAGTACTTC	CASSYSTPPGTQYF
TRBV2	.	TRBJ2-3	.	TGTGCCAGCAGTGAATCCTCCTTGGGCAGCACAGATACGCAGTATTTT	CASSESSLGSTDTQYF
TRBV7-8	.	TRBJ1-1	TRBD1	TGTGCCAGCAGCTCGACAGGGTTGACTGAAGCTTTCTTT	CASSSTGLTEAFF
TRBV7-9	.	TRBJ1-6	.	TGTGCCAGCAGCTTAGTATTCGGAAGCTCCTATAATTCACCCCTCCACTTT	CASSLVFGSSYNSPLHF
TRBV6-2/TRBV6-3	.	TRBJ2-3	TRBD1	TGTGCCAGCAGTAAACAGGGGGCAGGGGTAACAGATACGCAGTATTTT	CASSKQGAGVTDTQYF